This T cell receptor (beta chain) was found in a study of radiation and T cells in renal cell carcinoma. The study's findings and limits: From baseline, blood top tumor clonotypes peaked at 2 weeks post-radiation. No pretreatment tumor biopsies were available for baseline clonotypes.

Time point indicated: blood 4 weeks post-SBRT, at nephrectomy. The treatment denotes: 15 Gy SBRT to primary tumor, nephrectomy 4 weeks later. Nephrectomy followed 15 Gy stereotactic body radiation by 4 weeks. The tumor was a clear cell renal cell carcinoma. Only in-frame clones appear in the TCRdb table, and some are missing; sequencing was by immunoSEQ multiplex PCR. Of 40,000 to 50,000 clones detected, roughly 85% appear once; the ten largest clones hold less than 35%. Concerning this clone: No antigen is known for it.

Germline trimming cut 0 bases from V and 4 bases from J; bases unmatched to any gene: 5. The germline V gene has CDR1 SGHRS and CDR2 YFSETQ. There are 15 residues in the CDR3. This receptor was obtained from a woman aged 70-85 years with renal cell carcinoma. The sample was blood, taken from a patient whose treatment included radiotherapy and nephrectomy. V gene TRBV5-1 combines with J gene TRBJ1-2; the match to TRBD1 covers 8 bases. CDR3 residues: CASSLGNRGGYGYTF. As DNA, the CDR3 is TGCGCCAGCAGCTTGGGGAACAGGGGGGGCTATGGCTACACCTTC.